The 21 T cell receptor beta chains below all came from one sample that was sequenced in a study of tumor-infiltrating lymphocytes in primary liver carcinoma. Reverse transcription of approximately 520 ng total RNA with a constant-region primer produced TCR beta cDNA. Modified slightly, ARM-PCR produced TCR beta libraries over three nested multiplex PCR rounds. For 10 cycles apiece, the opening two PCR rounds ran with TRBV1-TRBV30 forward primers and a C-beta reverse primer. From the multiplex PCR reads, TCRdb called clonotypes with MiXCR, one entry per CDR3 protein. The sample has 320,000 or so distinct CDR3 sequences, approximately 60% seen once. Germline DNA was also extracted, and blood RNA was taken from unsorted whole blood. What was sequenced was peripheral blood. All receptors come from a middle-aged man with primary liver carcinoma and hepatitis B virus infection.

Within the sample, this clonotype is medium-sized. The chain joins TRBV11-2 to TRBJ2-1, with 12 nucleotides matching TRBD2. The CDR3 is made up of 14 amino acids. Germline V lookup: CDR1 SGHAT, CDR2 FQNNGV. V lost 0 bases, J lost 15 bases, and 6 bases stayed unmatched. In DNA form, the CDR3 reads TGTGCCAGCAGCTTAGATACTAGCGGGAGGTCTCTGTTCTTC. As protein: CASSLDTSGRSLFF.

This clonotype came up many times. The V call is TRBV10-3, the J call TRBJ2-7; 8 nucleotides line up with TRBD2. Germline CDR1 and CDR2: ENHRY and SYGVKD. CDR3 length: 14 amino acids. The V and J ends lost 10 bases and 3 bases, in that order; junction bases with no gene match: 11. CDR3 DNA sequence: TGTGCCACCGACGACGGGAGGGCAGTCTACGAGCAGTACTTC. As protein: CATDDGRAVYEQYF.

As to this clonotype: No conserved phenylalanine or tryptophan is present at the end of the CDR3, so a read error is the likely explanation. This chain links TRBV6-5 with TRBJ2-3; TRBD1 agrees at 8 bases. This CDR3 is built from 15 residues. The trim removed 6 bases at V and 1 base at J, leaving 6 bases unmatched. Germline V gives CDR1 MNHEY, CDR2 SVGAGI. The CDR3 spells CASRMTDRGTDTQYS. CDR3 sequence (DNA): TGTGCCAGCAGAATGACGGACAGGGGCACAGATACGCAGTATTCT.

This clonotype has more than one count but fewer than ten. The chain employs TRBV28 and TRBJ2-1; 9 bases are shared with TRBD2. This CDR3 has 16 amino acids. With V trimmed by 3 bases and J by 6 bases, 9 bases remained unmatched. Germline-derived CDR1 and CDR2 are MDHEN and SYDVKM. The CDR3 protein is CASSFRASGNPNEQFF. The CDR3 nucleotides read TGTGCCAGCAGTTTCCGGGCTAGCGGGAACCCCAATGAGCAGTTCTTC.

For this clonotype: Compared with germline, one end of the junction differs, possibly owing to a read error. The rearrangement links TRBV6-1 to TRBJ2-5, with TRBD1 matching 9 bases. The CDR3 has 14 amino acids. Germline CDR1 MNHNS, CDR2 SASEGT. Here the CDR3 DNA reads TGTGCCAGCAGAATCCCGGGACAGGGAGAGACCCAGTGCTTC. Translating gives CASRIPGQGETQCF.

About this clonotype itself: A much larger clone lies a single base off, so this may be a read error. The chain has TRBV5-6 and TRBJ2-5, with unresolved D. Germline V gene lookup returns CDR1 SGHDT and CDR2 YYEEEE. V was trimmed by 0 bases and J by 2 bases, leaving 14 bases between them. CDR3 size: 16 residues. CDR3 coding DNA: TGTGCCAGCAGCTTGGTGGTGGGCACAAATCAAGAGACCCAGTACTTC. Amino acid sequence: CASSLVVGTNQETQYF.

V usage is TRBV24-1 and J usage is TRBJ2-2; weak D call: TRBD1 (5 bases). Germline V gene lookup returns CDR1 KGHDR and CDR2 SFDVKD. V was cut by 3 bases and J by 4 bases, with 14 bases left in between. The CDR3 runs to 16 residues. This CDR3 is CATSDHSGALTGELFF. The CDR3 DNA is TGTGCCACCAGTGATCACAGTGGGGCCCTCACCGGGGAGCTGTTTTTT.

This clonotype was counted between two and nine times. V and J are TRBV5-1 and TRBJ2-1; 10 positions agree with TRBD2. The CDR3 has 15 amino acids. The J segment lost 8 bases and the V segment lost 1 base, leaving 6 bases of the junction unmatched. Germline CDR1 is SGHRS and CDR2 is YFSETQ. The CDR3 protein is CASSLLGTSDDEQFF. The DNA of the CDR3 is TGCGCCAGCAGCTTGTTAGGGACTAGCGACGATGAGCAGTTCTTC.

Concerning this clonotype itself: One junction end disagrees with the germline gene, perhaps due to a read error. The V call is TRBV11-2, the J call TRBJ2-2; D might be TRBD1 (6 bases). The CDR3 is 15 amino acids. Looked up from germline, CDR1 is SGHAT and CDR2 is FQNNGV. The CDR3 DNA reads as TGTTCCAGCAGCTCCCTGGCAGGGGACACCGGGGAGCTGTTTTTT. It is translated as CSSSSLAGDTGELFF.

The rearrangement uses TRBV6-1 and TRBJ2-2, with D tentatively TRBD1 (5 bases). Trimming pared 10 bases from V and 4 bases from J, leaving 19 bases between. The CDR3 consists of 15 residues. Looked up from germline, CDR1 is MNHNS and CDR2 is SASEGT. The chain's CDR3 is CANNVSGQATGELFF. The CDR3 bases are TGTGCCAACAATGTCTCAGGACAAGCCACCGGGGAGCTGTTTTTT.

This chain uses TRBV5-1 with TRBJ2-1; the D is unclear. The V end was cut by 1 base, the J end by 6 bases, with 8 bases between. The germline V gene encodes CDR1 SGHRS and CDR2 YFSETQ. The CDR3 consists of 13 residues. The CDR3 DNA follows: TGCGCCAGCAGCTTGACGGGCATCAATGAGCAGTTCTTC. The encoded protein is CASSLTGINEQFF.

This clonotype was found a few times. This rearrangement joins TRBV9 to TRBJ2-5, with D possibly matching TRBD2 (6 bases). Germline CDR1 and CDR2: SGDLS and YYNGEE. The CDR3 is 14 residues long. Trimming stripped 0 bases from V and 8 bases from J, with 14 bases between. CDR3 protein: CASSVEWGDSTQYF. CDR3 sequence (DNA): TGTGCCAGCAGCGTAGAATGGGGGGATTCCACCCAGTACTTC.

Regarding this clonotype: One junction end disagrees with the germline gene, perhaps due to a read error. CDR3 loop: CASSSHLLAGGKILAKSIQYF. For the CDR3, the DNA is TGTGCCAGCAGTTCCCACCTCCTCGCGGGAGGAAAAATTCTGGCCAAAAGCATTCAGTACTTC. The chain recombines TRBV6-2 or TRBV6-3 with TRBJ2-4; 8 bases map to TRBD2. Per the germline V gene, CDR1 is MNHEY and CDR2 is SVGEGT. This CDR3 spans 21 amino acids.

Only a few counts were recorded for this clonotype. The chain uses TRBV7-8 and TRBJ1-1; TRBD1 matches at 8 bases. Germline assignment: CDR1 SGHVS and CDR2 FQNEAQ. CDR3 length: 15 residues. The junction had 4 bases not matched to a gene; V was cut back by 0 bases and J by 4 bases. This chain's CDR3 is CASSLAQGAGTEAFF. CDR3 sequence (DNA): TGTGCCAGCAGCTTAGCGCAGGGGGCAGGCACTGAAGCTTTCTTT. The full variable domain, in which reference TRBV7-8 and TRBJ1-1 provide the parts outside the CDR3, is GAGVSQSPRYKVAKRGQDVALRCDPISGHVSLFWYQQALGQGPEFLTYFQNEAQLDKSGLPSDRFFAERPEGSVSTLKIQRTQQEDSAVYLCASSLAQGAGTEAFFGQGTRLTVV.

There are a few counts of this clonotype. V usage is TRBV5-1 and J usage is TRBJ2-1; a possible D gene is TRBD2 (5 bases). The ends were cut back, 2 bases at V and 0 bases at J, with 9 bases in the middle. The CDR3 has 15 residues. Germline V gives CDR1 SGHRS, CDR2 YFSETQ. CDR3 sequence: CASSFDGSSYNEQFF. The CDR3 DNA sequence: TGCGCCAGCAGCTTCGATGGGAGCTCCTACAATGAGCAGTTCTTC. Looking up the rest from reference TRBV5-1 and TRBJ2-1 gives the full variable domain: KAGVTQTPRYLIKTRGQQVTLSCSPISGHRSVSWYQQTPGQGLQFLFEYFSETQRNKGNFPGRFSGRQFSNSRSEMNVSTLELGDSALYLCASSFDGSSYNEQFFGPGTRLTVL.

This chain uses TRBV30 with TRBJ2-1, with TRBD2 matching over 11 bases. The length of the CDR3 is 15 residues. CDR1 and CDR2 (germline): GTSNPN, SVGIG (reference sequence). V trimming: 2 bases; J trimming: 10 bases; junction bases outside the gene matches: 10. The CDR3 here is CAWSTGTSGPGEQFF. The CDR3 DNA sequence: TGTGCCTGGAGTACCGGGACTAGCGGCCCTGGGGAGCAGTTCTTC. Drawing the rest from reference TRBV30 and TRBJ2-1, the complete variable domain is SQTIHQWPATLVQPVGSPLSLECTVEGTSNPNLYWYRQAAGRGLQLLFYSVGIGQISSEVPQNLSASRPQDRQFILSSKKLLLSDSGFYLCAWSTGTSGPGEQFFGPGTRLTVL.

The CDR3 region is CASSLRGAWNEQFF. The CDR3 coding sequence is TGTGCCAGCAGTCTACGGGGGGCGTGGAATGAGCAGTTCTTC. V usage is TRBV11-2 and J usage is TRBJ2-1; a weak D match, TRBD2 (7 bases). Germline CDR1 and CDR2: SGHAT and FQNNGV. The CDR3 totals 14 residues. With 6 bases removed from V and 7 bases from J, the gap between germline ends came to 16 bases. The full variable domain, completed using reference TRBV11-2 and TRBJ2-1, is EAGVAQSPRYKIIEKRQSVAFWCNPISGHATLYWYQQILGQGPKLLIQFQNNGVVDDSQLPKDRFSAERLKGVDSTLKIQPAKLEDSAVYLCASSLRGAWNEQFFGPGTRLTVL.

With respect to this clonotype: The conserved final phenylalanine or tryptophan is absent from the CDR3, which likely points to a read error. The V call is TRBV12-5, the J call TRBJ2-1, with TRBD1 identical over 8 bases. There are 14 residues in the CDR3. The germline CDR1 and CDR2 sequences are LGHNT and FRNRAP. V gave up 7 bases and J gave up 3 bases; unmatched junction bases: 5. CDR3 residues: CASARTGIYNEQFS. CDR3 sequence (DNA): TGTGCTAGTGCCCGGACAGGGATCTACAATGAGCAGTTCTCC.

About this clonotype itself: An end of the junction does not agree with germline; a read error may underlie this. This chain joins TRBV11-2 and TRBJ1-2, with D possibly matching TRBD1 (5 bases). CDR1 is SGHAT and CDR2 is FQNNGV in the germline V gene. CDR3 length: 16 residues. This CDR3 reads CASSLDGTYVSCGHTF. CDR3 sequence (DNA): TGTGCCAGCAGCTTGGACGGGACTTATGTTTCCTGTGGCCACACCTTC.

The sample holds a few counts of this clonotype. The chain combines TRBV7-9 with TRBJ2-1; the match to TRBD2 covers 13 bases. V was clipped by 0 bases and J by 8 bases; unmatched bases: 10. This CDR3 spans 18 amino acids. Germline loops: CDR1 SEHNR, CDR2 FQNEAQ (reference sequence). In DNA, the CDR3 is TGTGCCAGCAGCTTAGCTCTTGAACTAGCGGGGGGGGACTATGAGCAGTTCTTC. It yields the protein CASSLALELAGGDYEQFF.

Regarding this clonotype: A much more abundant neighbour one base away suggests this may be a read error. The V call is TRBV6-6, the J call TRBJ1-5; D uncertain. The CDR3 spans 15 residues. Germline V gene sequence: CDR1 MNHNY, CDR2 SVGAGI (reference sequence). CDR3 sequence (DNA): TGTGCCATCAGTCCCGGGTCCCCTAGCAATCAGCCCCAGCATTTT. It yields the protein CAISPGSPSNQPQHF.